This TCR beta chain was observed in a study of T cells expressing NK-cell markers. From its re-call of the 5' RACE reads, TCRdb lists each CDR3 protein once, without DNA. Listed are 150,000 to 180,000 distinct CDR3 sequences; around a third falls within the top ten. The CDR3 is 11 amino acids. Looked up from germline, CDR1 is SGHVS and CDR2 is FQNEAQ. Input material: blood T cells: a sorted CD56 or NKG2C T cell subset, CD4+ or CD8+ T cells, or bulk PBMC T cells (not recorded which). This chain uses TRBV7-8 with TRBJ2-2; TCRdb names TRBD1, which stays unverified in the absence of DNA. The sequence derives from a woman between 50 and 59 years old in good health. CDR3 sequence reads: CASTLDRELFF. Looking up the rest from reference TRBV7-8 and TRBJ2-2 gives the full variable domain: GAGVSQSPRYKVAKRGQDVALRCDPISGHVSLFWYQQALGQGPEFLTYFQNEAQLDKSGLPSDRFFAERPEGSVSTLKIQRTQQEDSAVYLCASTLDRELFFGEGSRLTVL.